This entry lists 27 T cell receptor beta chains sequenced from one sample in a study of T cell repertoires in cytomegalovirus infection. From the reads, TCRdb called clonotypes with MiXCR, one entry per CDR3 protein. Of approximately 990,000 distinct CDR3 sequences listed, around 29% are singletons. The antigens for these receptors are not known. The input for sequencing was cultured CD8+ T cells from PBMCs, taken from culture after CMV antigen stimulation. The receptor source for this set is a human donor in good health (CMV status not recorded). Some clones in this sample may be carry-over from other donors' samples.

This clonotype appeared a few times. The CDR3, as DNA: TGTGCCAGCAGGGGCCGGGACTCGGGCTACGAGCAGTACTTC. Translated: CASRGRDSGYEQYF. The chain recombines TRBV7-9 with TRBJ2-7; tentatively, D is TRBD2 (6 bases). Germline V CDR1 and CDR2: SEHNR, FQNEAQ (reference sequence). The CDR3 loop spans 14 amino acids. V dropped 6 bases and J dropped 3 bases, with 15 bases sitting between them. Full variable domain (outside the CDR3, taken from reference TRBV7-9 and TRBJ2-7): DTGVSQNPRHKITKRGQNVTFRCDPISEHNRLYWYRQTLGQGPEFLTYFQNEAQLEKSRLLSDRFSAERPKGSFSTLEIQRTEQGDSAMYLCASRGRDSGYEQYFGPGTRLTVT.

The rearrangement joins TRBV11-2 to TRBJ2-1; weak D call: TRBD1 (6 bases). The V end lost 4 bases, the J end lost 6 bases, and 16 bases lay between the germline ends. There are 15 residues in the CDR3. Germline V gene sequence: CDR1 SGHAT, CDR2 FQNNGV. The CDR3 nucleotides read TGTGCCAGCAGCTCCCCTACCGAGGGGGTCAATGAGCAGTTCTTC. Protein: CASSSPTEGVNEQFF.

This clonotype has just a few counts. This chain connects TRBV27 to TRBJ1-5; 7 bases align to TRBD1. After removal of 5 bases from V and 6 bases from J, the junction contained 10 bases not matched to a gene. The CDR3 is 15 residues long. Looked up from germline, CDR1 is MNHEY and CDR2 is SMNVEV (reference sequence). Written as DNA, the CDR3 is TGTGCCAGCAGTCCCACAGGGGCCGCACGTCAGCCCCAGCATTTT. Residues: CASSPTGAARQPQHF.

This clonotype was observed a handful of times. This CDR3 reads CASRAGIGFQETQYF. CDR3 nucleotides: TGTGCCAGCAGGGCGGGGATCGGCTTCCAAGAGACCCAGTACTTC. The genes are TRBV6-5 and TRBJ2-5; D might be TRBD2 (6 bases). Germline V gene sequence: CDR1 MNHEY, CDR2 SVGAGI. The CDR3 is 15 residues long. Trimming pared 6 bases from V and 1 base from J, leaving 15 bases between.

This sequence joins TRBV20-1 and TRBJ1-2; the D is unclear. The CDR3 runs to 18 residues. Per germline, CDR1 DFQATT and CDR2 SNEGSKA (reference sequence). V was clipped by 5 bases and J by 2 bases, with 27 bases between them. The CDR3 DNA sequence: TGCAGTGCTTTTTCTCGACCGACCGCCCTCACTCGGAACTATGGCTACACCTTC. It is translated as CSAFSRPTALTRNYGYTF.

This clonotype was counted many times. The chain employs TRBV7-6 and TRBJ2-5; D is perhaps TRBD1 (5 bases). V lost 3 bases and J 4 bases, leaving 24 bases between the germline ends. CDR1 SGHVS and CDR2 FNYEAQ come from the germline V gene. The CDR3 extends over 18 amino acids. The DNA of the CDR3 is TGTGCCAGCAGCTTTAATGTCGCAGGGATAAAGGACGGAGAGACCCAGTACTTC. It translates to CASSFNVAGIKDGETQYF.

Notes on this clonotype: This may stem from a read error, because a much larger clone lies one nucleotide away. The chain employs TRBV7-6 and TRBJ2-3, with 8 bases lining up with TRBD1. The CDR3 is 16 amino acids. Germline lookup yields CDR1 SGHVS and CDR2 FNYEAQ. The chain's CDR3 is CASSIGQGVRTDTRYF. The CDR3 DNA sequence: TGTGCCAGCAGCATCGGACAGGGAGTACGCACAGATACGCGGTATTTT. The full variable domain, completed using reference TRBV7-6 and TRBJ2-3, is GAGVSQSPRYKVTKRGQDVALRCDPISGHVSLYWYRQALGQGPEFLTYFNYEAQQDKSGLPNDRFSAERPEGSISTLTIQRTEQRDSAMYRCASSIGQGVRTDTRYFGPGTRLTVL.

This clonotype has more than one count but fewer than ten. This chain connects TRBV10-1 to TRBJ2-1; 9 bases are a match to TRBD2. After removal of 4 bases from V and 3 bases from J, the junction contained 4 bases not matched to a gene. This CDR3 is built from 15 residues. The germline gives CDR1 WNHNN, CDR2 SYGVQD (reference sequence). The DNA of the CDR3 is TGCGCCAGCAGTGGGGGAGCGGGGGGCTACAATGAGCAGTTCTTC. It translates to CASSGGAGGYNEQFF.

Notes on this clonotype: This may arise from a read error, as a much more abundant clone is one base away. J is TRBJ2-5 and V is TRBV7-2; 8 nucleotides match TRBD2. This CDR3 has 14 amino acids. The germline CDR1 and CDR2 sequences are SGHTA and FQGNSA. The CDR3 here is CANSPGGYQETQYF. The DNA for the CDR3 is TGTGCCAACAGCCCGGGGGGGTACCAAGAGACCCAGTACTTC. The variable domain in full, with the rest retrieved from reference TRBV7-2 and TRBJ2-5, is GAGVSQSPSNKVTEKGKDVELRCDPISGHTALYWYRQSLGQGLEFLIYFQGNSAPDKSGLPSDRFSAERTGGSVSTLTIQRTQQEDSAVYLCANSPGGYQETQYFGPGTRLLVL.

This clonotype was counted only a few times. The chain has TRBV27 and TRBJ2-1, with 15 nucleotides matching TRBD2. The V and J ends lost 5 bases and 10 bases, in that order; junction bases with no gene match: 6. The CDR3 length is 15 residues. CDR1 is MNHEY, CDR2 SMNVEV, per germline (reference sequence). CDR3: CASSDGTSGGREQFF. DNA for the CDR3: TGTGCCAGCAGTGACGGGACTAGCGGGGGGCGAGAGCAGTTCTTC.

This clonotype showed up just a few times. The chain recombines TRBV4-1 with TRBJ2-1; 7 bases align to TRBD1. The CDR3 sequence is 16 residues long. J gave up 7 bases and V 5 bases, and 14 bases lay outside the gene matches. CDR1 MGHRA and CDR2 YSYEKL come from the germline V gene. CDR3 nucleotides: TGCGCCAGCAGCTCCACCGGGACAGAGCCTAGGAATGAGCAGTTCTTC. It codes for CASSSTGTEPRNEQFF.

The rearrangement uses TRBV4-3 and TRBJ1-6; D possibly corresponds to TRBD1 (5 bases). Trimming left V 0 bases short and J 6 bases short, with 6 bases between. This CDR3 is 14 amino acids long. CDR1 and CDR2 from the germline V gene are LGHNA and YSLEER. The CDR3 DNA reads as TGCGCCAGCAGCCAAGATAGGGGTAATTCACCCCTCCACTTT. Protein: CASSQDRGNSPLHF.

This clonotype was seen a few times. The rearrangement links TRBV6-1 to TRBJ2-7; 7 bases fit TRBD2. Germline loops: CDR1 MNHNS, CDR2 SASEGT. Trimming removed 5 bases from V and 3 bases from J; junction bases left unmatched: 7. This CDR3 comprises 14 residues. DNA of the CDR3: TGTGCCAGCAGTCGGCCGGGGAGGGTCTACGAGCAGTACTTC. Its translation: CASSRPGRVYEQYF.

The rearrangement joins TRBV7-9 to TRBJ1-5; 9 bases agree with TRBD1. This CDR3 is 17 amino acids long. Looked up from germline, CDR1 is SEHNR and CDR2 is FQNEAQ (reference sequence). The J segment lost 0 bases and the V segment lost 4 bases, leaving 7 bases of the junction unmatched. DNA of the CDR3: TGTGCCAGCAGCTCGACGGGACAGGGTTATAGCAATCAGCCCCAGCATTTT. Translating it yields CASSSTGQGYSNQPQHF.

The CDR3 coding sequence is TGTGCCAGCAGTGTGGGACCGTTCAGAGAGGGCACTGAAGCTTTCTTT. This translates into CASSVGPFREGTEAFF. The gene calls are TRBV6-4 and TRBJ1-1, with D possibly being TRBD1 (5 bases). The V end was cut by 4 bases, the J end by 4 bases, with 19 bases between. The CDR3 length is 16 residues. Germline V gene data show CDR1 as MRHNA and CDR2 as SNTAGT.

This clonotype appeared a few times. This chain connects TRBV12-3 or TRBV12-4 to TRBJ2-2; D not resolved. Trimming stripped 5 bases from V and 5 bases from J, with 9 bases between. CDR3 length: 13 residues. The CDR3 sequence: CASSPVYTGELFF. CDR3 bases: TGTGCCAGCAGTCCCGTCTATACCGGGGAGCTGTTTTTT.

This clonotype was detected a few times. This chain connects TRBV2 to TRBJ1-1; D possibly corresponds to TRBD1 (5 bases). The ends were cut back, 8 bases at V and 1 base at J, with 11 bases in the middle. Germline loops: CDR1 SNHLY, CDR2 FYNNEI. The length of the CDR3 is 13 residues. As DNA, the CDR3 is TGTGCCAGCCTGGGGGGAGAGAACACTGAAGCTTTCTTT. Its protein product is CASLGGENTEAFF.

This clonotype was found a few times. The genes are TRBV6-2 or TRBV6-3 and TRBJ2-1; no clear D. V lost 8 bases, J lost 2 bases, and 4 bases lay in between. Germline CDR1 reads MNHEY; CDR2 reads SVGEGT. CDR3 size: 11 residues. The CDR3 DNA is TGTGCCAGCGGTACCTACAATGAGCAGTTCTTC. Its protein is CASGTYNEQFF.

The chain links TRBV5-1 to TRBJ2-3; unclear D gene. The germline V and J ends were trimmed by 3 bases and 0 bases, with 8 bases remaining between them. The CDR3 runs to 14 residues. CDR1 is SGHRS and CDR2 is YFSETQ in the germline V gene. CDR3 in DNA: TGCGCCAGCAGCTCCCCAGCTAGCACAGATACGCAGTATTTT. It translates to CASSSPASTDTQYF.

V usage is TRBV4-3 and J usage is TRBJ2-3; weak D call: TRBD2 (6 bases). Trimming took 8 bases from V and 2 from J, leaving 8 bases between them. The CDR3 contains 12 residues. CDR1 and CDR2 (germline): LGHNA, YSLEER. CDR3 nucleotide sequence: TGCGCCAGCCGCGGGACCACAGATACGCAGTATTTT. This sequence encodes CASRGTTDTQYF.

The V gene is TRBV12-3 or TRBV12-4, the J gene TRBJ1-1, with 8 bases aligning to TRBD1. The CDR3 has 13 amino acids. Unmatched junction bases numbered 4, after V lost 5 bases and J lost 5 bases. CDR3: CASSDRGWTEAFF. CDR3 in DNA: TGTGCCAGCAGTGACAGGGGTTGGACTGAAGCTTTCTTT.

This clonotype was counted at least ten times. The chain carries TRBV7-2 and TRBJ2-7; 7 bases match TRBD2. The CDR3 totals 13 residues. CDR1 and CDR2 from the germline V gene are SGHTA and FQGNSA. J was trimmed by 3 bases and V by 8 bases; bases with no gene match: 7. The CDR3 nucleotides are TGTGCCAGCGCCTGGGGGGGTTTCTACGAGCAGTACTTC. Protein product: CASAWGGFYEQYF.

The chain links TRBV7-9 to TRBJ1-2; 9 nucleotides align to TRBD1. In germline, CDR1 is SEHNR, CDR2 FQNEAQ (reference sequence). V trimming: 2 bases; J trimming: 6 bases; junction bases outside the gene matches: 7. The length of the CDR3 is 15 residues. The CDR3 region has the DNA TGTGCCAGCAGCTTAATAGGGGACAGGGCTGATGGCTACACCTTC. Translated, it gives CASSLIGDRADGYTF.

This clonotype was picked up a small number of times. The chain's CDR3 is CATKTGLSGANVLTF. In nucleotides, the CDR3 is TGTGCCACCAAGACAGGCCTCTCTGGGGCCAACGTCCTGACTTTC. This chain joins TRBV27 and TRBJ2-6, with D perhaps TRBD1 (6 bases). The CDR3 totals 15 residues. V dropped 10 bases and J dropped 0 bases, with 13 bases sitting between them. Germline values: CDR1 MNHEY, CDR2 SMNVEV (reference sequence).

The chain combines TRBV6-2 or TRBV6-3 with TRBJ2-5; D ambiguous. V was trimmed by 6 bases and J by 6 bases, leaving 11 bases between them. This CDR3 contains 12 residues. Germline CDR1 and CDR2: MNHEY and SVGEGT. CDR3 residues: CASSPGWKTQYF. The CDR3 nucleotides are TGTGCCAGCAGCCCCGGGTGGAAGACCCAGTACTTC.

This clonotype was seen many times. The chain is built from TRBV12-3 or TRBV12-4 and TRBJ2-5; weak D call: TRBD2 (5 bases). The CDR3 length is 12 residues. Trimming took 6 bases from V and 4 from J, leaving 9 bases between them. The CDR3 bases are TGTGCCAGCAGCCTGGACTCAGAGACCCAGTACTTC. Protein product: CASSLDSETQYF.

This clonotype was recorded many times. V usage is TRBV6-5 and J usage is TRBJ2-2, with a possible D match to TRBD1 (5 bases). Trimming took off 6 bases at V and 3 bases at J, with 11 bases between the two ends. Per the germline V gene, CDR1 is MNHEY and CDR2 is SVGAGI. This CDR3 has 14 residues. The CDR3 region is CASRPDRYTGELFF. CDR3 bases: TGTGCCAGCAGACCTGACAGATACACCGGGGAGCTGTTTTTT.